The T cell receptor (beta chain) under discussion was sequenced for a study of shared clonotypes between healthy human individuals. Trimming took off 0 bases at V and 2 bases at J, with 11 bases between the two ends. The CDR3 covers 16 residues. From germline, CDR1 is SGHAT and CDR2 FQNNGV. Only CD45RO-negative cells positively selected for CCR7 counted as naive CD8 cells, so terminally differentiated effector memory CD45RA+ cells were excluded. Produced via immunoSEQ multiplex PCR; TCRdb's table is partial and in-frame only. The sample has some 2 million clones; about 95% are singletons. This sequence joins TRBV11-2 and TRBJ1-5; possible D gene TRBD1, 5 bases. This sequence originates from a man aged 18 to 29 in good health. Sequenced input: naive CD8+ T cells sorted from blood. Here the CDR3 DNA reads TGTGCCAGCAGCTTAGATTTAGGGGAAGGCAATCAGCCCCAGCATTTT. Its protein is CASSLDLGEGNQPQHF.